Listed below are T cell receptor beta chains from one sample, sequenced in a study of blood T cell repertoires in COVID-19. Sequencing used immunoSEQ multiplex PCR; TCRdb keeps in-frame clones, though not all of them. Among approximately 110,000 clones, 70% to 90% were seen once, and the ten largest hold around 3.5%. Sequenced input: peripheral blood. The receptors come from a man aged 35 to 55 with acute or convalescent COVID-19. CDR3s include the opening cysteine and the closing phenylalanine or tryptophan. Where a row states a size, it is once, few, many or the class of an expanded clone; other rows omit it.

v_call	clone_size	cdr3_length	j_call	cdr3_aa
TRBV5-4	.	16	TRBJ1-4	CASSSGKVGVSEKLFF
TRBV19	.	16	TRBJ1-2	CASNRQTGTVNYGYTF
TRBV6-5	.	13	TRBJ1-1	CASTYRGTTEAFF
TRBV6-5	.	14	TRBJ2-6	CASSRTGSLRVLTF
TRBV11-2	.	15	TRBJ1-6	CASSPARDYNSPLHF
TRBV5-1	.	15	TRBJ2-7	CASSLWAGGRYEQYF
TRBV5-5	.	15	TRBJ2-7	CASSEEGGRAYEQYF
TRBV3-1/TRBV3-2	many	14	TRBJ2-7	CASSLRSARWEQYF
TRBV24-1	few	15	TRBJ2-3	CATSGGLAGTDTQYF
TRBV27	.	16	TRBJ2-7	CASSLRRSGQRYEQYF
TRBV27	.	18	TRBJ1-2	CASSLSPQRDRGQGGYTF
TRBV18	.	15	TRBJ1-3	CASSPAAYSGNTIYF
TRBV21-1	.	17	TRBJ1-5	CASSNPRGGGLNQPQHF
TRBV18	.	17	TRBJ2-5	CASSPGLAGGLTETQYF
TRBV3-1/TRBV3-2	.	12	TRBJ2-1	CASSQAGTGFFF
TRBV13	.	15	TRBJ2-1	CASSPYSQGSNEQFF
TRBV3-1/TRBV3-2	.	15	TRBJ2-2	CASSSGTSGTGELFF
TRBV6-5	.	14	TRBJ2-7	CASGFRQGKYEQYF
TRBV6-6	.	16	TRBJ2-7	CASTDDSDSPSYEQYF
TRBV6-4	.	18	TRBJ2-2	CASLPKTGARANTGELFF
TRBV19	.	15	TRBJ2-5	CASKPGHSIQETQYF
TRBV27	.	13	TRBJ1-2	CASSLQGSHGYTF
TRBV9	.	19	TRBJ1-1	CASSVDVVDTGLQNTEAFF
TRBV5-8	.	16	TRBJ2-4	CASSPYTGTAKNIQYF
TRBV29-1	.	11	TRBJ2-7	CSVILAGVGYF
TRBV30	.	14	TRBJ1-2	CAWSGQGRDYGYTF
TRBV7-6	.	15	TRBJ2-5	CASSTSGGAGETQYF
TRBV24-1	.	15	TRBJ2-3	CATSDWTGLTDTQYF
TRBV7-3	.	16	TRBJ2-1	CASSLSSGQGYDEQFF
TRBV10-3	.	15	TRBJ1-2	CAISLDRVNNYGYTF
TRBV5-1	.	15	TRBJ1-2	CASSLSGGDGYGYTF
TRBV7-9	.	15	TRBJ1-4	CASSSPRDRVEKLFF
TRBV5-6	.	15	TRBJ2-3	CASSPDRVATDTQYF
TRBV19	.	17	TRBJ2-3	CASSLGQLPQRTDTQYF
TRBV29-1	.	14	TRBJ2-6	CSVGGGTGANVLTF
TRBV6-5	.	14	TRBJ2-7	CASSYVTGAGEQYF
TRBV6-5	.	15	TRBJ2-2	CASTASGGETGELFF
TRBV7-9	.	15	TRBJ1-4	CASSSPLDNNEKLFF
TRBV11-2	.	15	TRBJ2-1	CASSLLAGGYNEQFF
TRBV6-4	.	16	TRBJ2-2	CASSDSTSRALGELFF
TRBV27	.	17	TRBJ2-2	CASSLRSGLPSTGELFF
TRBV2	.	17	TRBJ2-4	CASSVVVDILAKNIQYF